The clone carrying this T cell receptor beta chain was seen many times. Its antigen is unidentified. The entry originates in a study of regulatory T cells in long-lasting Graves disease. Study at large: The criterion for persistent Graves' disease was over 5 years of antithyroid drugs with positive TSH receptor antibodies.

After removal of 4 bases from V and 0 bases from J, the junction contained 2 bases not matched to a gene. CDR3 length: 14 residues. Regarding time point: persistent/refractory GD, antithyroid drugs over 5 years with positive TRAb. Extracted RNA from PBMCs served as the source of the TCR library. Study-wide points: Under persistent disease, TRBV28, TRBJ1-2 and TRBJ2-5 were used preferentially. Rather than thyroid tissue, only peripheral blood underwent study. Sharing of public clonotypes was greater in persistent patients (about 3,000) than in new patients (about 970).

Construction of TCR beta libraries relied on iRepertoire HTBI primers and on Arm-PCR targeting CDR3 regions. TCRdb passed the multiplex PCR reads through MiXCR, listing each CDR3 protein once. The sample includes 300,000 to 350,000 distinct CDR3 sequences, about 20% of them seen just once. This sample comprised peripheral blood mononuclear cells (PBMCs), obtained when the disease was refractory, from a patient treated with antithyroid drugs. This clonotype was obtained from a female donor with Graves disease. The V and J genes are TRBV12-3 or TRBV12-4 and TRBJ1-1; the match to TRBD1 covers 7 bases. CDR3 sequence reads: CASSWGQLNTEAFF. CDR3 bases: TGTGCCAGCAGTTGGGGACAGTTGAACACTGAAGCTTTCTTT.